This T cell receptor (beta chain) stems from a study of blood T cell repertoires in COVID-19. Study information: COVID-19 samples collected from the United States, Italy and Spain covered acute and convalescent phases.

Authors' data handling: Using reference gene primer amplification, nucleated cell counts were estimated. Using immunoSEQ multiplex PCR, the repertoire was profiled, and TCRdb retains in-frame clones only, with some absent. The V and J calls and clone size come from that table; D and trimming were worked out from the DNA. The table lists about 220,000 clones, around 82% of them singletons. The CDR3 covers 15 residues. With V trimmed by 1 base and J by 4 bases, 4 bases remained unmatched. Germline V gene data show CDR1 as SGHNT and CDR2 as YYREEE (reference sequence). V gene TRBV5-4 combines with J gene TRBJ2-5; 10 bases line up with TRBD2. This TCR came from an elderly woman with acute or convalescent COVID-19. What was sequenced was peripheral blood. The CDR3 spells CASSLSGGAGETQYF. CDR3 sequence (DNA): TGTGCCAGCAGCTTGAGCGGGGGGGCCGGAGAGACCCAGTACTTC.